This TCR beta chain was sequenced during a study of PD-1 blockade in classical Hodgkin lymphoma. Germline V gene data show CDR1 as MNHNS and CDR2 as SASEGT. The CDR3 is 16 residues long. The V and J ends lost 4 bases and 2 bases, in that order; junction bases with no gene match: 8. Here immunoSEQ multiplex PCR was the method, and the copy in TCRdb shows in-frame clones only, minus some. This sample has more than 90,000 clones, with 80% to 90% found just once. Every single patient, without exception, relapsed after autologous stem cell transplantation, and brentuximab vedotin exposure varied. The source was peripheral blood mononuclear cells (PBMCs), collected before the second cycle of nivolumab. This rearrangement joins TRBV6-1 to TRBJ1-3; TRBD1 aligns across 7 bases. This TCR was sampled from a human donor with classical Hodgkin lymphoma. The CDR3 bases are TGTGCCAGCAGTGTTGTAACAGGGGAACCTGGAAACACCATATATTTT. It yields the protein CASSVVTGEPGNTIYF.